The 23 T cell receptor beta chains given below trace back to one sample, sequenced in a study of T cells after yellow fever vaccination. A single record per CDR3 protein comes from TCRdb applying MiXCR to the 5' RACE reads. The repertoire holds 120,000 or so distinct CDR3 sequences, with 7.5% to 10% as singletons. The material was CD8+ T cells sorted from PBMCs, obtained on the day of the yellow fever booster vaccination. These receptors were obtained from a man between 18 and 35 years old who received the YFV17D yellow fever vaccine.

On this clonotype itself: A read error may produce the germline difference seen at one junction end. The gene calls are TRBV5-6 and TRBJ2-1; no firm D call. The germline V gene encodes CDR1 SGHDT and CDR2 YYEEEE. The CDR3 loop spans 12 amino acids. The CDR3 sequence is CASSSANNEEFF. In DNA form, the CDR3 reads TGTGCCAGCAGCTCGGCCAACAATGAGGAGTTCTTC.

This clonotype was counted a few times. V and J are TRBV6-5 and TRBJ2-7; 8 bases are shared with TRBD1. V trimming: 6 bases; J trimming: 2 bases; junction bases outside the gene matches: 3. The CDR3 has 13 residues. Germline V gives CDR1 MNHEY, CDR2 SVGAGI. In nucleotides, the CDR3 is TGTGCCAGCAGACAGGGGGGCCCCTACGAGCAGTACTTC. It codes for CASRQGGPYEQYF.

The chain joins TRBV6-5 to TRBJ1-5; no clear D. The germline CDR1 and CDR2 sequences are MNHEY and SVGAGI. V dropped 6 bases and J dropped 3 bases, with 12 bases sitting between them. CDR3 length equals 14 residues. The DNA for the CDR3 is TGTGCCAGCAGCAGCAGCTTCCTCAATCAGCCCCAGCATTTT. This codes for CASSSSFLNQPQHF.

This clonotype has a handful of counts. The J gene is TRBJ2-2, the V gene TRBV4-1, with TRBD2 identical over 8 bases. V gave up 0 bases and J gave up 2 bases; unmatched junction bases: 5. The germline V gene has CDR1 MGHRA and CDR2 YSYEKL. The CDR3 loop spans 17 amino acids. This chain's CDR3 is CASSQDISGGNTGELFF. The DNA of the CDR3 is TGCGCCAGCAGCCAAGATATCAGCGGGGGTAACACCGGGGAGCTGTTTTTT.

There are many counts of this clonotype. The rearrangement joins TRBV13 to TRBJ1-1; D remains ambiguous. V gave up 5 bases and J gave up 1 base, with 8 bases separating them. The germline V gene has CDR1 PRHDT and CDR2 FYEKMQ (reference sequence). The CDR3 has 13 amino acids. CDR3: CASSETANTEAFF. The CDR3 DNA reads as TGTGCCAGCAGCGAAACAGCGAACACTGAAGCTTTCTTT. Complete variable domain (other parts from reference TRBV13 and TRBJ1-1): AAGVIQSPRHLIKEKRETATLKCYPIPRHDTVYWYQQGPGQDPQFLISFYEKMQSDKGSIPDRFSAQQFSDYHSELNMSSLELGDSALYFCASSETANTEAFFGQGTRLTVV.

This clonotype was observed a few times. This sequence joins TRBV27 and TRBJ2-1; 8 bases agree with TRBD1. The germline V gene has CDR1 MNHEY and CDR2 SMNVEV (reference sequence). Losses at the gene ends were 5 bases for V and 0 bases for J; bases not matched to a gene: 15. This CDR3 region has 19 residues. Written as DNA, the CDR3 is TGTGCCAGCAGTCCCCTTCTGGACAGGGCCCTACTCTCCTACAATGAGCAGTTCTTC. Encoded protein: CASSPLLDRALLSYNEQFF.

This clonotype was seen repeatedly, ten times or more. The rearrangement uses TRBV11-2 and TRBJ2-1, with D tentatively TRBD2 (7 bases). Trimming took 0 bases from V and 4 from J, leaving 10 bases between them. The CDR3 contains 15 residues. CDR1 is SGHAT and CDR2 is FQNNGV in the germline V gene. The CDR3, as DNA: TGTGCCAGCAGCTTAGACAGGGGAGGGTACAATGAGCAGTTCTTC. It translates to CASSLDRGGYNEQFF.

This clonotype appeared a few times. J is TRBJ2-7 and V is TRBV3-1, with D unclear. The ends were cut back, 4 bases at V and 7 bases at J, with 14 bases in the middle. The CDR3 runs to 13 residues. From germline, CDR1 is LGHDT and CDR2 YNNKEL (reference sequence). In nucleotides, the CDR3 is TGTGCCAGCAGCCCAAGTCCCTTTGGTGAGCAGTACGTC. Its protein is CASSPSPFGEQYV.

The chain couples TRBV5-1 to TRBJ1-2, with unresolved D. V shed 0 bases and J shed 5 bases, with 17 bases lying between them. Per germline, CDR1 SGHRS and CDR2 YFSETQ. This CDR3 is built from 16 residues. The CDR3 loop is CASSLGLGLERYGYTF. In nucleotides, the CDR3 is TGCGCCAGCAGCTTGGGGCTGGGGTTGGAGCGGTATGGCTACACCTTC.

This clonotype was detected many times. CDR3 DNA sequence: TGTGCCACCCAGTGGGGGGGGATAGCGGGGGAGACCCAGTACTTC. Translated: CATQWGGIAGETQYF. The chain employs TRBV6-5 and TRBJ2-5, with TRBD2 matching 8 bases. The CDR3 covers 15 residues. Trimming at V came to 10 bases and at J to 5 bases, leaving 15 bases not matched to a gene. CDR1 is MNHEY and CDR2 is SVGAGI in the germline V gene.

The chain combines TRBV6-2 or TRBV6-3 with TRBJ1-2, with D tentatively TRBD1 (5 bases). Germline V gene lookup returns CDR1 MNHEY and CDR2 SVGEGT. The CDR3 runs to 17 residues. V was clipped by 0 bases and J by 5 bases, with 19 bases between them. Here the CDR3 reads CASSYSPQSTDPYGYTF. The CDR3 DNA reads TGTGCCAGCAGTTACTCGCCTCAATCGACAGACCCTTATGGCTACACCTTC.

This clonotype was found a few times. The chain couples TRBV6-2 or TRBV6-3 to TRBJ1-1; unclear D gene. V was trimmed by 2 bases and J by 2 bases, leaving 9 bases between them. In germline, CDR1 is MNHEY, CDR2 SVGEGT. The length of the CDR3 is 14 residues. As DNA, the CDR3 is TGTGCCAGCAGTTACCCGGGAGGAAACACTGAAGCTTTCTTT. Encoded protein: CASSYPGGNTEAFF.

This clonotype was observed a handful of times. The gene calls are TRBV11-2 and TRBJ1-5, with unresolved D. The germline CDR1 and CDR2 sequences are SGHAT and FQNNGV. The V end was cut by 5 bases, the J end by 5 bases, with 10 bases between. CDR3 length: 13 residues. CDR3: CASSPHRDQPQHF. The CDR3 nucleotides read TGTGCCAGCAGCCCCCATAGGGATCAGCCCCAGCATTTT.

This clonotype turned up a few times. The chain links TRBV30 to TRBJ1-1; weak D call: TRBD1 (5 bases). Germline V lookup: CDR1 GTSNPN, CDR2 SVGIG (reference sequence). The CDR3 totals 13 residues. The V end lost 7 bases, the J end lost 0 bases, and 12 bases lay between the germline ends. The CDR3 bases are TGTGCCTCGGATGCAGGGTTGAACACTGAAGCTTTCTTT. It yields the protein CASDAGLNTEAFF.

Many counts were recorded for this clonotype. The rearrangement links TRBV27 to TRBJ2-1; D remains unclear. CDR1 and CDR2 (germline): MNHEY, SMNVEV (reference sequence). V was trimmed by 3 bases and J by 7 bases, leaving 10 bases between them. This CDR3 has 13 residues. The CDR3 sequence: CASSFGPGNEQFF. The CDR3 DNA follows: TGTGCCAGCAGTTTTGGGCCTGGGAATGAGCAGTTCTTC.

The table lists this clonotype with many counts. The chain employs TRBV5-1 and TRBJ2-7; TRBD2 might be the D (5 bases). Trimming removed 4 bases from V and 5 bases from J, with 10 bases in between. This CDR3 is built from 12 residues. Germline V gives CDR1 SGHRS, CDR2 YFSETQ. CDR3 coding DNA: TGCGCCAGCAGCCTCGTGGGAGACGAGCAGTACTTC. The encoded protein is CASSLVGDEQYF.

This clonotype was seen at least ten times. The CDR3 region has the DNA TGTGCCTCATCCAGGGGCAATCAGCCCCAGCATTTT. As protein: CASSRGNQPQHF. J is TRBJ1-5 and V is TRBV7-9, with a possible D match to TRBD1 (5 bases). V was shortened by 11 bases and J by 2 bases, with 10 bases between the two germline ends. Germline V gene data show CDR1 as SEHNR and CDR2 as FQNEAQ (reference sequence). The CDR3 spans 12 residues. Variable domain in full (rest from reference TRBV7-9 and TRBJ1-5): DTGVSQNPRHKITKRGQNVTFRCDPISEHNRLYWYRQTLGQGPEFLTYFQNEAQLEKSRLLSDRFSAERPKGSFSTLEIQRTEQGDSAMYLCASSRGNQPQHFGDGTRLSIL.

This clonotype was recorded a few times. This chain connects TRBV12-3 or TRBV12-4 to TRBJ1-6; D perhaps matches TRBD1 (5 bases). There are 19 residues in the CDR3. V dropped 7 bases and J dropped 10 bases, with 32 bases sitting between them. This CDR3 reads CASTAFAAVRPSRGSPLHF. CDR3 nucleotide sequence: TGTGCCAGCACCGCCTTCGCGGCCGTGCGACCGTCTCGGGGCTCACCCCTCCACTTT.

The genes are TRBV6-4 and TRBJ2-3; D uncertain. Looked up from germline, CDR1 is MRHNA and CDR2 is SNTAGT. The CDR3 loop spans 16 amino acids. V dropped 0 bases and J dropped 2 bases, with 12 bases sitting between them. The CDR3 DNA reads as TGTGCCAGCAGTGACTCCGGCGGTGAGGCCACAGATACGCAGTATTTT. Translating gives CASSDSGGEATDTQYF.

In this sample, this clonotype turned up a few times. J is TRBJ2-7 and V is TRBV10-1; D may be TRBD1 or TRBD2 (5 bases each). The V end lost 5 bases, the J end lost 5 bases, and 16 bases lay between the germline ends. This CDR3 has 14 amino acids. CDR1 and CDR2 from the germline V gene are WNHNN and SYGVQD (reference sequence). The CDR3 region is CASSKGSGSNEQYF. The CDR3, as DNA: TGCGCCAGCAGTAAGGGCTCAGGGAGCAACGAGCAGTACTTC.

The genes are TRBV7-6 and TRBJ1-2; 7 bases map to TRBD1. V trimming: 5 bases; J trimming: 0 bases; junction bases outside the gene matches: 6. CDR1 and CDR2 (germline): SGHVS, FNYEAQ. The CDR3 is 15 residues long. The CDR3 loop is CASSAGTAPNYGYTF. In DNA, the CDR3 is TGTGCCAGCAGCGCCGGGACAGCGCCTAACTATGGCTACACCTTC.

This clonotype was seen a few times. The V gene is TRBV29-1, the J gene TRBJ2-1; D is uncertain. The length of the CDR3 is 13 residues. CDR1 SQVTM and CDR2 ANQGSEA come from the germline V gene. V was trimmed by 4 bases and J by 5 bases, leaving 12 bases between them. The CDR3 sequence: CSVGIDEDNEQFF. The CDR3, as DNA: TGCAGCGTTGGGATAGATGAAGACAATGAGCAGTTCTTC.

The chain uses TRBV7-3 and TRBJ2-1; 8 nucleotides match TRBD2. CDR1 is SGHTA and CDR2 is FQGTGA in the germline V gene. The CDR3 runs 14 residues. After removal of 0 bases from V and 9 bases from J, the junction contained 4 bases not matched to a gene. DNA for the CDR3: TGTGCCAGCAGCTTAACCGGGGGGGCCGGTGAGCAGTTCTTC. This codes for CASSLTGGAGEQFF.